This TCR beta chain derives from a study of T cells in localized non-small cell lung cancer. From germline, CDR1 is MDHEN and CDR2 SYDVKM. CDR3 length: 15 residues. Trimming stripped 3 bases from V and 2 bases from J, with 14 bases between. Profiling relied on immunoSEQ multiplex PCR, and the TCRdb table lists in-frame clones only, not all of them. This table has about 24,000 clones, about 80% appearing once. This receptor was taken from a man between 40 and 70 years old with stage II lung adenocarcinoma. The V gene is TRBV28, the J gene TRBJ2-7, with D maybe TRBD1 (6 bases). Specimen: PBMCs, collected before any cancer treatment. CDR3 residues: CASSLGHGEAYEQYF. CDR3 sequence (DNA): TGTGCCAGCAGTTTGGGACATGGTGAGGCCTACGAGCAGTACTTC.